One sample yielded the 10 T cell receptor beta chains listed below, sequenced in a study of cytomegalovirus exposure and HLA in healthy donors. Primers for the PCR totalled 60 Vbeta and 13 Jbeta. Profiled with immunoSEQ multiplex PCR; TCRdb holds only in-frame clones, not every one. The sample has some 190,000 clones, more than 65% seen once; the top ten hold approximately 2.6%. Material for sequencing was PBMCs. Source of these receptors: a female donor in good health and CMV-seronegative.

The rearrangement links TRBV6-7 to TRBJ2-7; 7 nucleotides agree with TRBD2. TRBV6-7 belongs to the ORF category, with a function that is uncertain. The V gene end was trimmed by 2 bases and the J gene end by 3 bases; junction bases not matched to a gene: 16. There are 18 residues in the CDR3. CDR3 coding DNA: TGTGCCAGCAGTTACGGGGGGAGGGCGAGCGAGAGCCACTACGAGCAGTACTTC. This codes for CASSYGGRASESHYEQYF.

Comments on this clone: The DNA is omitted, as the CDR3 cannot be located on it reliably, and the CDR3 follows TCRdb's listing. V gene TRBV5-1 combines with J gene TRBJ2-7; the table's D call of TRBD1 was not tested on the DNA. Per the germline V gene, CDR1 is SGHRS and CDR2 is YFSETQ. Inclusive of both ends, the CDR3 amounts to 13 amino acids. The CDR3 protein is CASSVGQGATLYF.

V usage is TRBV6-5 and J usage is TRBJ1-1; 9 nucleotides line up with TRBD1. This CDR3 contains 14 residues. Germline CDR1 reads MNHEY; CDR2 reads SVGAGI. Trimming cost V 6 bases and J 7 bases; bases outside gene matches: 9. The CDR3 bases are TGTGCCAGCAGACGCGGAGGGACAGGGTTTGAAGCTTTCTTT. It is translated as CASRRGGTGFEAFF.

The V and J genes are TRBV30 and TRBJ1-1, with D possibly being TRBD1 (6 bases). From germline, CDR1 is GTSNPN and CDR2 SVGIG (reference sequence). V lost 5 bases and J lost 2, with 9 bases in between. The length of the CDR3 is 12 residues. The DNA of the CDR3 is TGTGCCTGGGGCAGGGGAAACACTGAAGCTTTCTTT. Protein: CAWGRGNTEAFF. Complete variable domain (other parts from reference TRBV30 and TRBJ1-1): SQTIHQWPATLVQPVGSPLSLECTVEGTSNPNLYWYRQAAGRGLQLLFYSVGIGQISSEVPQNLSASRPQDRQFILSSKKLLLSDSGFYLCAWGRGNTEAFFGQGTRLTVV.

Remarks on this clone: One end of the junction does not line up with germline, which may come from a read error. V usage is TRBV7-9 and J usage is TRBJ1-5, with 10 bases fitting TRBD1. Germline CDR1 reads SEHNR; CDR2 reads FQNEAQ (reference sequence). The CDR3 contains 14 residues. In nucleotides, the CDR3 is TGTTCCAGCAGCTTGGGACAGGGGAATCAGCCCCAGCATTTT. Amino acids: CSSSLGQGNQPQHF.

This sequence joins TRBV28 and TRBJ2-2; 10 bases match TRBD1. In germline, CDR1 is MDHEN, CDR2 SYDVKM. This CDR3 contains 15 residues. V lost 5 bases and J lost 2; bases outside the gene matches: 2. CDR3 sequence reads: CASSVTGGNTGELFF. In DNA, the CDR3 is TGTGCCAGCAGTGTGACAGGGGGCAACACCGGGGAGCTGTTTTTT.

The V call is TRBV5-1, the J call TRBJ2-1, with 7 positions matching TRBD2. The CDR3 has 17 amino acids. Germline V CDR1 and CDR2: SGHRS, YFSETQ. The J segment lost 3 bases and the V segment lost 1 base, leaving 10 bases of the junction unmatched. The DNA of the CDR3 is TGCGCCAGCAGCTTGCTAGGTGGGAGGGCCCTCTACAATGAGCAGTTCTTC. It specifies CASSLLGGRALYNEQFF.

The chain carries TRBV7-9 and TRBJ2-2; D perhaps matches TRBD2 (5 bases). The CDR3 loop spans 16 amino acids. The V end lost 5 bases, the J end lost 6 bases, and 19 bases lay between the germline ends. Germline V gene sequence: CDR1 SEHNR, CDR2 FQNEAQ (reference sequence). CDR3 amino acids: CASSVGSGGLAGELFF. The CDR3, as DNA: TGTGCCAGCAGCGTAGGGAGCGGAGGATTGGCCGGGGAGCTGTTTTTT.

The genes are TRBV19 and TRBJ2-2; maybe TRBD2 (6 bases). CDR1 LNHDA and CDR2 SQIVND come from the germline V gene (reference sequence). V gave up 4 bases and J gave up 6 bases, with 9 bases separating them. The CDR3 length is 13 residues. CDR3 in amino acids: CASSTTSSGELFF. CDR3 coding DNA: TGTGCCAGTAGTACGACTAGTTCCGGGGAGCTGTTTTTT.

The chain links TRBV9 to TRBJ2-3; 12 bases fit TRBD2. Per germline, CDR1 SGDLS and CDR2 YYNGEE. The junction had 9 bases not matched to a gene; V was cut back by 4 bases and J by 0 bases. The length of the CDR3 is 18 residues. The CDR3 sequence is CASSYTSGTSGSTDTQYF. As DNA, the CDR3 is TGTGCCAGCAGCTACACTTCCGGGACTAGCGGGAGCACAGATACGCAGTATTTT.